One and the same sample provided the 25 T cell receptor beta chains below, sequenced in a study of CXCR3-negative and CXCR3-positive naive CD8 T cells. UMI-labeled TRB cDNA libraries were prepared by 5' RACE. TCRdb reprocessed the 5' RACE reads, with one entry per CDR3 protein and no DNA. Its clone listing holds 38,000 or so distinct CDR3 sequences. The sequenced sample was naive CXCR3- CD8+ T cells from blood. Sample subset: CD45RO-CCR7+CD27+CD95- naive CD8+ T cells lacking CXCR3 (TNR3-). Source of these receptors: a human donor in good health. Some clones in this sample may be carry-over from other donors' samples.

CDR3 residues: CASSVKNTGELFF. This chain joins TRBV25-1 and TRBJ2-2. The germline V gene encodes CDR1 MGHDK and CDR2 SYGVNS. The CDR3 length is 13 residues.

The V call is TRBV12-3 or TRBV12-4, the J call TRBJ1-1. The CDR3 consists of 14 residues. CDR3 residues: CASTLTVLSTEAFF.

Here the CDR3 reads CASSTRDRSSYEQYF. The chain recombines TRBV11-3 with TRBJ2-7; TCRdb indicates TRBD1, and absent DNA this call remains unverified. CDR1 is SGHNT and CDR2 is YENEEA in the germline V gene. The CDR3 loop spans 15 amino acids.

V usage is TRBV12-3 or TRBV12-4 and J usage is TRBJ2-7; there is no DNA to check the TCRdb D call of TRBD1. This CDR3 has 16 residues. The CDR3 is CASSSTWAGQGKEQYF.

This chain joins TRBV20-1 and TRBJ2-7; TCRdb names TRBD2, which stays unverified in the absence of DNA. Germline CDR1 and CDR2: DFQATT and SNEGSKA (reference sequence). This CDR3 is built from 16 residues. CDR3 amino acids: CSARGPSGSLSYEQYF.

The chain combines TRBV29-1 with TRBJ2-7; TCRdb picks TRBD1, but there is no DNA to check that call. CDR1 is SQVTM, CDR2 ANQGSEA, per germline. The CDR3 totals 17 residues. The CDR3 loop is CSVGTPSRDRAVYEQYF.

The chain carries TRBV7-3 and TRBJ2-3. CDR1 is SGHTA and CDR2 is FQGTGA in the germline V gene. This CDR3 comprises 13 residues. The CDR3 loop reads CASSLMGTDTQYF. Full variable domain (missing parts from reference TRBV7-3 and TRBJ2-3): GAGVSQTPSNKVTEKGKYVELRCDPISGHTALYWYRQSLGQGPEFLIYFQGTGAADDSGLPNDRFFAVRPEGSVSTLKIQRTERGDSAVYLCASSLMGTDTQYFGPGTRLTVL.

The genes are TRBV7-9 and TRBJ2-3; TCRdb's D call of TRBD1 is untestable without DNA. CDR1 is SEHNR and CDR2 is FQNEAQ in the germline V gene (reference sequence). CDR3 length: 18 amino acids. The CDR3 spells CASSLGLAGVTLEDTQYF. The entire variable domain, with the rest obtained from reference TRBV7-9 and TRBJ2-3, is as follows: DTGVSQNPRHKITKRGQNVTFRCDPISEHNRLYWYRQTLGQGPEFLTYFQNEAQLEKSRLLSDRFSAERPKGSFSTLEIQRTEQGDSAMYLCASSLGLAGVTLEDTQYFGPGTRLTVL.

CDR3: CASSPGQGTYEKLFF. This rearrangement joins TRBV5-1 to TRBJ1-4; the D call from TCRdb, TRBD1, cannot be confirmed without DNA. The CDR3 spans 15 residues. The germline V gene has CDR1 SGHRS and CDR2 YFSETQ.

The gene calls are TRBV20-1 and TRBJ2-3. Germline CDR1 reads DFQATT; CDR2 reads SNEGSKA (reference sequence). The CDR3 is 13 amino acids. The CDR3 reads CSARGLGTDTQYF.

This chain's CDR3 is CASRGPYEQYF. This chain connects TRBV12-3 or TRBV12-4 to TRBJ2-7; TCRdb calls TRBD1, which cannot be checked without DNA. The CDR3 contains 11 residues.

The genes are TRBV5-1 and TRBJ2-1. The CDR3 is 15 amino acids. Germline CDR1 is SGHRS and CDR2 is YFSETQ. This CDR3 reads CASSLRPWDYNEQFF.

This sequence joins TRBV10-3 and TRBJ1-5. CDR1 ENHRY and CDR2 SYGVKD come from the germline V gene. The CDR3 has 14 amino acids. The CDR3 here is CAISESAMDQPQHF.

The gene calls are TRBV4-3 and TRBJ2-3. Germline CDR1 and CDR2: LGHNA and YSLEER. The CDR3 runs 14 residues. The chain's CDR3 is CASSQDYSTDTQYF.

V gene TRBV4-3 combines with J gene TRBJ2-7; with no DNA, the TCRdb D assignment of TRBD1 cannot be verified. The CDR3 is 15 amino acids. Germline loops: CDR1 LGHNA, CDR2 YSLEER. The CDR3 loop reads CASSQDRAGSYEQYF.

The V and J genes are TRBV29-1 and TRBJ2-7; TCRdb returns TRBD2, unconfirmable since there is no DNA. The CDR3 has 15 amino acids. In germline, CDR1 is SQVTM, CDR2 ANQGSEA. CDR3: CSGGLAGGPPYEQYF.

This chain joins TRBV9 and TRBJ1-1; TCRdb proposes TRBD1, but this gene call is untestable without DNA. The CDR3 runs 19 residues. CDR1 and CDR2 from the germline V gene are SGDLS and YYNGEE. This CDR3 is CASSPHPGQGYILNTEAFF.

The gene calls are TRBV28 and TRBJ2-7; TCRdb's assignment of TRBD2 cannot be checked, as there is no DNA. CDR1 and CDR2 from the germline V gene are MDHEN and SYDVKM. This CDR3 comprises 17 residues. The CDR3 sequence: CASSPGLAGFTSYEQYF.

This rearrangement joins TRBV19 to TRBJ1-1; TCRdb designates TRBD1, a call that cannot be tested without DNA. This CDR3 region has 13 residues. The V gene's germline CDR1 is LNHDA and CDR2 SQIVND (reference sequence). The CDR3 protein is CASSFSGGTEAFF.

The chain links TRBV12-3 or TRBV12-4 to TRBJ2-5; there is no DNA to check the TCRdb D call of TRBD1. The CDR3 length is 15 residues. CDR3 in amino acids: CASSPTDRYQETQYF.

The genes are TRBV7-2 and TRBJ2-1; TCRdb returns TRBD2, unconfirmable since there is no DNA. This CDR3 is built from 17 residues. CDR1 and CDR2 from the germline V gene are SGHTA and FQGNSA. CDR3 sequence reads: CASSQPLAGLFYNEQFF.

CDR3 amino acids: CASSFTATGELFF. This chain links TRBV6-4 with TRBJ2-2. The CDR3 is 13 amino acids. CDR1 is MRHNA and CDR2 is SNTAGT in the germline V gene.

V and J are TRBV27 and TRBJ2-7; TCRdb returns TRBD1, unconfirmable since there is no DNA. Germline V gene data show CDR1 as MNHEY and CDR2 as SMNVEV (reference sequence). This CDR3 is 14 amino acids long. The CDR3 spells CASSLSAGGYEQYF.

The chain couples TRBV28 to TRBJ2-7; the TCRdb D gene call, TRBD1, has no DNA to confirm it. The germline CDR1 and CDR2 sequences are MDHEN and SYDVKM. The CDR3 has 12 amino acids. The CDR3: CASSRDRYEQYF. Full variable domain (rest looked up from reference TRBV28 and TRBJ2-7): DVKVTQSSRYLVKRTGEKVFLECVQDMDHENMFWYRQDPGLGLRLIYFSYDVKMKEKGDIPEGYSVSREKKERFSLILESASTNQTSMYLCASSRDRYEQYFGPGTRLTVT.

The rearrangement links TRBV5-5 to TRBJ2-1; the TCRdb call, TRBD1, lacks DNA for checking. The CDR3 consists of 17 residues. CDR1 is SGHKS and CDR2 is YYEKEE in the germline V gene (reference sequence). The CDR3 protein is CASSIPDWDRVEHEQFF.